The 14 T cell receptor beta chains below come from one sample, sequenced in a study of tumor-infiltrating lymphocytes in primary liver carcinoma. Synthesis of TCR beta cDNA was carried out from 500 ng total RNA with a constant-region primer. Slightly modified ARM-PCR with three nested multiplex PCR rounds yielded TCR beta libraries. A C-beta reverse primer and TRBV1-TRBV30 forward primers served in each of the first two PCR rounds, at ten to eleven cycles apiece. Each CDR3 protein is one row after TCRdb ran MiXCR on the multiplex PCR reads. The data hold roughly 330,000 distinct CDR3 sequences, with roughly two thirds observed a single time. Researchers drew blood RNA from unsorted whole blood and extracted germline DNA as well. Source material: peripheral blood. The receptor set was obtained from a man in his forties with primary liver carcinoma and hepatitis B virus infection.

In this sample, this clonotype turned up many times. The chain joins TRBV6-5 to TRBJ2-7, with TRBD1 matching 9 bases. Germline V CDR1 and CDR2: MNHEY, SVGAGI. V dropped 6 bases and J dropped 4; count of bases not matched to a gene: 4. The CDR3 has 13 residues. This CDR3 is CASRRTGAYEQYF. The CDR3 DNA sequence: TGTGCCAGCAGACGGACAGGGGCGTACGAGCAGTACTTC.

To note about this clonotype: The conserved phenylalanine or tryptophan is not found at the CDR3 terminus, so this likely reflects a read error. The chain links TRBV4-3 to TRBJ2-7; possible D gene TRBD2, 7 bases. CDR1 is LGHNA and CDR2 is YSLEER in the germline V gene. There are 15 residues in the CDR3. The CDR3 nucleotides read TGCGCCAGTAGCCAAGATAGGGGGGCGGGAGACGAGCAGTACTAC. Residues: CASSQDRGAGDEQYY.

This clonotype was observed a handful of times. A much larger clone lies a single base off, so this may be a read error. The chain carries TRBV6-5 and TRBJ2-1, with 7 nucleotides matching TRBD2. This CDR3 region has 13 residues. The germline CDR1 and CDR2 sequences are MNHEY and SVGAGI. The chain's CDR3 is CVSSYGRECEQFF. CDR3 nucleotide sequence: TGTGTCAGCAGTTACGGGCGGGAGTGTGAGCAGTTCTTC.

Turning to this clonotype: A read error is possible here, since a much larger clone lies one base away. The chain has TRBV29-1 and TRBJ2-5, with 7 bases matching TRBD2. V shed 3 bases and J 2 bases; nucleotides not matched to a gene: 9. The CDR3 totals 15 residues. Germline assignment: CDR1 SQVTM and CDR2 ANQGSEA. In DNA form, the CDR3 reads TGCAGCGTTGACTCACCGGGACTACAGCAAGAGACCCAGTACTTC. Its protein product is CSVDSPGLQQETQYF.

There are many counts of this clonotype. The gene calls are TRBV10-3 and TRBJ2-5; D possibly matches TRBD1 or TRBD2 (6 bases each). In germline, CDR1 is ENHRY, CDR2 SYGVKD. The CDR3 consists of 13 residues. The V gene lost 8 bases and the J gene lost 5 bases, with 15 bases spanning the gap. The CDR3 here is CAIGGQGGETQYF. The CDR3, as DNA: TGTGCCATCGGGGGGCAGGGTGGCGAGACCCAGTACTTC.

This clonotype was detected only once. This may be a read error: a much more frequent sequence differs by one nucleotide. The chain couples TRBV6-2 or TRBV6-3 to TRBJ2-3; weak D call: TRBD2 (5 bases). Germline V gene lookup returns CDR1 MNHEY and CDR2 SVGEGT. The CDR3 spans 12 residues. The DNA for the CDR3 is TGTGCCAGCAGTTACCGGGGAGATACGCAGTTTTTT. Residues: CASSYRGDTQFF.

As to this clonotype: A much more abundant neighbour one base away suggests this may be a read error. CDR3 sequence reads: CASSLAGQQPQHF. The CDR3 DNA sequence: TGTGCCAGCAGTTTAGCGGGACAACAGCCCCAGCATTTT. The J gene is TRBJ1-5, the V gene TRBV12-3 or TRBV12-4; TRBD1 might be the D (6 bases). Trimming took off 0 bases at V and 7 bases at J, with 7 bases between the two ends. The CDR3 runs 13 residues.

The chain employs TRBV5-1 and TRBJ2-2; D might be TRBD2 (5 bases). The V end was cut by 0 bases, the J end by 4 bases, with 10 bases between. This CDR3 has 15 amino acids. Germline V gene lookup returns CDR1 SGHRS and CDR2 YFSETQ. CDR3 loop: CASSLGGAVTGELFF. The CDR3 DNA reads as TGCGCCAGCAGCTTGGGGGGAGCCGTCACCGGGGAGCTGTTTTTT.

Points on this clonotype: One base away lies a much larger clone, so this may be a sequencing read error. V and J are TRBV6-6 and TRBJ2-3; 8 nucleotides agree with TRBD2. J was trimmed by 4 bases and V by 8 bases; bases with no gene match: 8. The CDR3 runs 14 residues. The germline CDR1 and CDR2 sequences are MNHNY and SVGAGI (reference sequence). The CDR3 DNA follows: TGTGCCAGCTTCGGGAGGGCCTTCCCAGATACGCAGTATTTT. Residues: CASFGRAFPDTQYF.

The chain links TRBV11-2 to TRBJ2-2; 9 bases line up with TRBD2. Germline V CDR1 and CDR2: SGHAT, FQNNGV. This CDR3 has 16 residues. V shed 5 bases and J 7 bases; nucleotides not matched to a gene: 11. The CDR3 DNA reads as TGTGCCAGCAGCAGACTAGCGGTGCCTTCCAGCGGGGAGCTGTTTTTT. Its protein is CASSRLAVPSSGELFF.

DNA of the CDR3: TGTGCCAGCACCTTACTAGCGGGAGTGCGCGGCGGGCAGTACTTC. This encodes CASTLLAGVRGGQYF. The rearrangement joins TRBV28 to TRBJ2-7; TRBD2 matches at 11 bases. Trimming took 7 bases from V and 9 from J; bases not matched to a gene: 14. CDR3 length: 15 amino acids. CDR1 is MDHEN and CDR2 is SYDVKM in the germline V gene.

The rearrangement joins TRBV11-2 to TRBJ2-7; D is possibly TRBD1 (5 bases). Trimming shortened V by 9 bases and J by 1 base, and 19 bases separated the two germline ends. CDR1 and CDR2 (germline): SGHAT, FQNNGV. The CDR3 runs 15 residues. The CDR3 reads CASGIYPRQSYEQYF. CDR3 DNA: TGTGCCAGTGGCATTTATCCCCGACAGTCCTACGAGCAGTACTTC.

Of note for this clonotype: One end of the junction is discordant with germline, which a read error may explain. The chain joins TRBV5-1 to TRBJ2-3; 7 positions agree with TRBD1. CDR1 and CDR2 (germline): SGHRS, YFSETQ. The CDR3 contains 17 residues. The CDR3 reads CASSLVGTEGSTDTQYF. CDR3 coding DNA: TGTGCCAGCAGCTTGGTCGGGACAGAGGGTAGCACAGATACGCAGTATTTT.

The V call is TRBV7-3, the J call TRBJ2-1; D possibly corresponds to TRBD2 (5 bases). Germline lookup yields CDR1 SGHTA and CDR2 FQGTGA. V lost 3 bases and J lost 9, with 9 bases in between. The CDR3 length is 12 residues. The CDR3 sequence: CASSFGKCEQFF. DNA of the CDR3: TGTGCCAGCAGCTTCGGGAAATGTGAGCAGTTCTTC.